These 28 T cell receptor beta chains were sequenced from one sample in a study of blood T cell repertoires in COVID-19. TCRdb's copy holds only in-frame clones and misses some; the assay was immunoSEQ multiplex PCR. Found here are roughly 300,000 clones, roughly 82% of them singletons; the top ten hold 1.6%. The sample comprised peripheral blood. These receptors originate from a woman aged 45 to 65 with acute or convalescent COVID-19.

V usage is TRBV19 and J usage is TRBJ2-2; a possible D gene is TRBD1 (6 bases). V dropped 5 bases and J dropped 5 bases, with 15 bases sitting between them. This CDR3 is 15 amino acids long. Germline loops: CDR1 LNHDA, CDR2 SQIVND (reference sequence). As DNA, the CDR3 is TGTGCCAGTAGTCCTCGGGGCAGGGGAACCGGGGAGCTGTTTTTT. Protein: CASSPRGRGTGELFF.

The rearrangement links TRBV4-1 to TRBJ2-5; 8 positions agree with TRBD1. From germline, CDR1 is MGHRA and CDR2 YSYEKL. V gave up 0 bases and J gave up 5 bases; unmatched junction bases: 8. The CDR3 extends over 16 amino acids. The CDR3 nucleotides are TGCGCCAGCAGCCAAGAACCGCAGGGGGCGTTGGAGACCCAGTACTTC. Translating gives CASSQEPQGALETQYF.

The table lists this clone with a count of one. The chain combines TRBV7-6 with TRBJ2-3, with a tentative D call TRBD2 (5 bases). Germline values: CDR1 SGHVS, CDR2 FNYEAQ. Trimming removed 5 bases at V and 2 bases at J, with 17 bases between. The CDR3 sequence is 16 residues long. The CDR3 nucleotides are TGTGCCAGCAGCACACCGGACTGGGGTGACACAGATACGCAGTATTTT. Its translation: CASSTPDWGDTDTQYF.

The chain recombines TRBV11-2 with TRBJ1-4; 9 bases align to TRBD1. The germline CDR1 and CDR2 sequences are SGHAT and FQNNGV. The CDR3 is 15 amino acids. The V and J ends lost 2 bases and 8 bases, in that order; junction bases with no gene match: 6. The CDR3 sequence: CASSLNRDRAEKLFF. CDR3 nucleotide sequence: TGTGCCAGCAGCTTAAACCGGGACAGGGCCGAAAAACTGTTTTTT.

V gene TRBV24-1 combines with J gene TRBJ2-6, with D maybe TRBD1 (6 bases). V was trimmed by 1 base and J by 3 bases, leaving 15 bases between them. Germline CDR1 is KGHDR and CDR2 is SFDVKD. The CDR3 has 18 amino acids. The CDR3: CATSDFSQGSRGANVLTF. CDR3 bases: TGTGCCACCAGTGATTTCTCACAGGGTAGTCGTGGGGCCAACGTCCTGACTTTC.

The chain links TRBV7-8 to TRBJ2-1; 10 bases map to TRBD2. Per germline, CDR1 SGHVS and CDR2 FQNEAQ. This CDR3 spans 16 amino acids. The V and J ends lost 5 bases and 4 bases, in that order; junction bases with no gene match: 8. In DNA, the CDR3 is TGTGCCAGCAGCGCAGAACTAGCGGGAATATACAATGAGCAGTTCTTC. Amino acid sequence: CASSAELAGIYNEQFF.

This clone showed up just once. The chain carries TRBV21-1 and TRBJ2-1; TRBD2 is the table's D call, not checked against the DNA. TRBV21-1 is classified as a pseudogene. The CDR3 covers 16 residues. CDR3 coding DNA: TGTGCCAGCAGCAAAGGAGGGGGACTAGCGTGTAATGAGCAGTTCTTC. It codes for CASSKGGGLACNEQFF.

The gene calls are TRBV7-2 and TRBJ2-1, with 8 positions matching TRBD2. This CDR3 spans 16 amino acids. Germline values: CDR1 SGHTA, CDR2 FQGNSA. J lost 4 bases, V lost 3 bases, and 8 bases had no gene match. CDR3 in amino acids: CASSLGLAGNYNEQFF. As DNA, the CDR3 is TGTGCCAGCAGCTTGGGTCTAGCGGGTAATTACAATGAGCAGTTCTTC.

CDR3 residues: CASSEQGAIYEQYF. The CDR3 DNA follows: TGTGCCAGCAGTGAACAGGGGGCTATCTACGAGCAGTACTTC. The rearrangement uses TRBV28 and TRBJ2-7, with TRBD1 matching 9 bases. CDR3 length: 14 residues. V was pared by 5 bases and J by 3 bases, with 5 bases of the junction left unmatched. The germline V gene encodes CDR1 MDHEN and CDR2 SYDVKM. Full variable domain (remainder filled in from reference TRBV28 and TRBJ2-7): DVKVTQSSRYLVKRTGEKVFLECVQDMDHENMFWYRQDPGLGLRLIYFSYDVKMKEKGDIPEGYSVSREKKERFSLILESASTNQTSMYLCASSEQGAIYEQYFGPGTRLTVT.

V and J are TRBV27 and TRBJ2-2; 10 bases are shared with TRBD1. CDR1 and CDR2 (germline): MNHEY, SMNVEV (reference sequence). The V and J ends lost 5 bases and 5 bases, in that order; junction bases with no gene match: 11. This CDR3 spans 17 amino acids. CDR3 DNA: TGTGCCAGCAGTGCGCAACTGCCGGGACAGGGGACCGGGGAGCTGTTTTTT. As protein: CASSAQLPGQGTGELFF.

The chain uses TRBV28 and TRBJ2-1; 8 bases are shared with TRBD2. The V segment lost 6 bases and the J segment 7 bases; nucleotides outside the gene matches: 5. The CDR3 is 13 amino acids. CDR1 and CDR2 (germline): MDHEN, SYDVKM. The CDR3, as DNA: TGTGCCAGCAGGCCGGGACTAGAGAATGAGCAGTTCTTC. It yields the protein CASRPGLENEQFF. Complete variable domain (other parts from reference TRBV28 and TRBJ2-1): DVKVTQSSRYLVKRTGEKVFLECVQDMDHENMFWYRQDPGLGLRLIYFSYDVKMKEKGDIPEGYSVSREKKERFSLILESASTNQTSMYLCASRPGLENEQFFGPGTRLTVL.

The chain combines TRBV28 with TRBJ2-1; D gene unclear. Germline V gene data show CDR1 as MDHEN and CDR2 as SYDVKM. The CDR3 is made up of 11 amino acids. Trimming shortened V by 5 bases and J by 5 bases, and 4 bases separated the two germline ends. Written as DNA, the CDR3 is TGTGCCAGCAGTCCCAACAATGAGCAGTTCTTC. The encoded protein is CASSPNNEQFF. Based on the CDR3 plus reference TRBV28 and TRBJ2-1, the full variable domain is DVKVTQSSRYLVKRTGEKVFLECVQDMDHENMFWYRQDPGLGLRLIYFSYDVKMKEKGDIPEGYSVSREKKERFSLILESASTNQTSMYLCASSPNNEQFFGPGTRLTVL.

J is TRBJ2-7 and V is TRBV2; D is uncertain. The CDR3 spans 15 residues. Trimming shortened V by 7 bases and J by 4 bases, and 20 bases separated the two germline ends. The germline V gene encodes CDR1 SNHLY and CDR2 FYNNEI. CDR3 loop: CASIELYGSPYEQYF. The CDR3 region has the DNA TGTGCCAGCATCGAGCTTTACGGTTCGCCGTACGAGCAGTACTTC.

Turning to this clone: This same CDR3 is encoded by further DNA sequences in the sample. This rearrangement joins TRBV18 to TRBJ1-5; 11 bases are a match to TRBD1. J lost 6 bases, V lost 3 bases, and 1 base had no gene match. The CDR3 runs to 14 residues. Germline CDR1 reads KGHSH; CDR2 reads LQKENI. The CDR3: CASSPGTGGQPQHF. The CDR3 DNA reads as TGTGCCAGCTCACCCGGGACAGGGGGTCAGCCCCAGCATTTT.

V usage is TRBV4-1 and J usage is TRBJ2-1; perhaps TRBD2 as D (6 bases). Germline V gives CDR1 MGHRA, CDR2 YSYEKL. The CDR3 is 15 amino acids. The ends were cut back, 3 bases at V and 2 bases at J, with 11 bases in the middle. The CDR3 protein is CASSQEGTAYNEQFF. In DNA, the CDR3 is TGCGCCAGCAGCCAGGAGGGGACTGCCTACAATGAGCAGTTCTTC.

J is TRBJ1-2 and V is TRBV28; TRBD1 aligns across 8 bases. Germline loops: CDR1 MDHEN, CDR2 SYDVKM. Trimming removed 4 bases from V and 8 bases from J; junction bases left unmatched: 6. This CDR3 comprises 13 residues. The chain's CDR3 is CASSSGGSGGYTF. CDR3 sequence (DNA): TGTGCCAGCAGTTCAGGGGGCAGTGGGGGCTACACCTTC.

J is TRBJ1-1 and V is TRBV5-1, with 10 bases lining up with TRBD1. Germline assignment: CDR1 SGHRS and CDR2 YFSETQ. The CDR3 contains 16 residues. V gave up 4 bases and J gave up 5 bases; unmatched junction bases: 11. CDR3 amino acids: CASSAGTGDWRTEAFF. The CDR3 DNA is TGCGCCAGCAGCGCCGGGACAGGGGACTGGAGGACTGAAGCTTTCTTT.

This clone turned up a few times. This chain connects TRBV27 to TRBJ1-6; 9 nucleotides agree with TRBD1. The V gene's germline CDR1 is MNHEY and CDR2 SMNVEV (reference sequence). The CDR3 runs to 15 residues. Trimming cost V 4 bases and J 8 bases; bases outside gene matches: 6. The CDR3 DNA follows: TGTGCCAGCAGTTACACCGGGACAGGGTATTCACCCCTCCACTTT. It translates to CASSYTGTGYSPLHF.

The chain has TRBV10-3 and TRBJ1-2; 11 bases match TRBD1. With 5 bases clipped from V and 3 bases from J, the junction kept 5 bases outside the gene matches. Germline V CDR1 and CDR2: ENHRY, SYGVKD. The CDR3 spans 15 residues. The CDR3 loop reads CAISSGTGGDYGYTF. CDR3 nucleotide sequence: TGTGCCATCAGTAGCGGGACAGGGGGGGACTATGGCTACACCTTC.

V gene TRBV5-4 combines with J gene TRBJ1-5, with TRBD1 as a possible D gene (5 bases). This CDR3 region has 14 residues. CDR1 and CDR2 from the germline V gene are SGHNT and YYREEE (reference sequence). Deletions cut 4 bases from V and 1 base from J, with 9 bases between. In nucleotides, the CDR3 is TGTGCCAGCAGCCAGGGTCTGAGCAATCAGCCCCAGCATTTT. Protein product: CASSQGLSNQPQHF.

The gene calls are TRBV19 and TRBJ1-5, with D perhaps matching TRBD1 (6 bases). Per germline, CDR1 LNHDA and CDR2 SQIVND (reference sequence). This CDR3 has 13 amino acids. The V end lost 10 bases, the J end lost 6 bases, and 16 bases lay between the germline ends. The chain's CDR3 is CATSTGSVQPQHF. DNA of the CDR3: TGTGCCACCTCAACAGGGTCTGTTCAGCCCCAGCATTTT.

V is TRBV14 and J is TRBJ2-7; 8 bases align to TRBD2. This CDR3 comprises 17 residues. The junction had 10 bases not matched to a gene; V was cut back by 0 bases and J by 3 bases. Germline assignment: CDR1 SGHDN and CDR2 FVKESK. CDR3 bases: TGTGCCAGCAGCCAAGATTTAGGGACTAGTGTGGGCTACGAGCAGTACTTC. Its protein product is CASSQDLGTSVGYEQYF.

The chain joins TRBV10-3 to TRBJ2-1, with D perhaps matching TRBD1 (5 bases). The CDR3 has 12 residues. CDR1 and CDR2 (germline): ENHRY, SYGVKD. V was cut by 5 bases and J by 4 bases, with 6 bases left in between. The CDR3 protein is CAISRQYNEQFF. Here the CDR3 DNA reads TGTGCCATCAGTAGACAGTACAATGAGCAGTTCTTC.

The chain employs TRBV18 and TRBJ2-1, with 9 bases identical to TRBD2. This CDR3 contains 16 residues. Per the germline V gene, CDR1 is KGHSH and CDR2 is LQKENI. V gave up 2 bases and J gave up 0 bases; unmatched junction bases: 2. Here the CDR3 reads CASSPYSGSSYNEQFF. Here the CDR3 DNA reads TGTGCCAGCTCACCATATAGCGGGAGCTCCTACAATGAGCAGTTCTTC.

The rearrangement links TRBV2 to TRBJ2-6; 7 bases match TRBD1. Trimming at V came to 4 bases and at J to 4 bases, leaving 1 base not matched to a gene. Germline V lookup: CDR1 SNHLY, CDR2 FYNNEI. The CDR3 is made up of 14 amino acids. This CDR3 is CASSADRGANVLTF. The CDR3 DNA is TGTGCCAGCAGTGCGGACAGGGGGGCCAACGTCCTGACTTTC.

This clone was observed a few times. CDR3 sequence reads: CASSTDSLEKLFF. CDR3 sequence (DNA): TGTGCCAGCAGCACGGACAGTCTTGAGAAACTGTTTTTT. The V gene is TRBV5-5, the J gene TRBJ1-4; TRBD1 is a possible D gene (6 bases). Trimming shortened V by 4 bases and J by 11 bases, and 15 bases separated the two germline ends. There are 13 residues in the CDR3. Germline-derived CDR1 and CDR2 are SGHKS and YYEKEE (reference sequence).

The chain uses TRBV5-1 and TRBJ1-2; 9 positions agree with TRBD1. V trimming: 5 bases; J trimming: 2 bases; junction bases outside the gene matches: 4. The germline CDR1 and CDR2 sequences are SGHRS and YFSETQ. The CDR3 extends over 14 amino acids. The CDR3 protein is CASRTTGGNYGYTF. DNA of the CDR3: TGCGCCAGCAGAACGACAGGGGGAAACTATGGCTACACCTTC.

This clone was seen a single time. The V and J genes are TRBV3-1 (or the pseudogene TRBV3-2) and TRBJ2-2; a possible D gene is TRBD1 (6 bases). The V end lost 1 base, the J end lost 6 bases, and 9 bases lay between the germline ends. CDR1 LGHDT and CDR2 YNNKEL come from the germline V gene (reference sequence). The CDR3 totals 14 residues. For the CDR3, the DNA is TGTGCCAGCAGCCAAGCAGGGGAAGCCGGGGAGCTGTTTTTT. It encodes CASSQAGEAGELFF.